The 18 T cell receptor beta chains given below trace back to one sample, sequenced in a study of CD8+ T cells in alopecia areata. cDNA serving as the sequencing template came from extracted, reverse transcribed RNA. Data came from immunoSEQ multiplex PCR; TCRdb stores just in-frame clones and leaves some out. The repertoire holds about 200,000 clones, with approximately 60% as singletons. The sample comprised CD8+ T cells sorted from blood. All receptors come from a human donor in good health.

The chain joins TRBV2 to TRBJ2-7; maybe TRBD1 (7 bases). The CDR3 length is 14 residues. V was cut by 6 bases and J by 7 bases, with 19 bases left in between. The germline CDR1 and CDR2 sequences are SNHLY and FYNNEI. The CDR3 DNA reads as TGTGCCAGCAGGAGCCCTGGACAGGCGGGGGAGCAGTACTTC. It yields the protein CASRSPGQAGEQYF.

The CDR3 region is CASIDRGASNEQFF. Here the CDR3 DNA reads TGCGCCAGCATTGACAGGGGGGCCAGCAATGAGCAGTTCTTC. V is TRBV5-1 and J is TRBJ2-1, with TRBD1 identical over 9 bases. This CDR3 has 14 amino acids. Losses at the gene ends were 6 bases for V and 6 bases for J; bases not matched to a gene: 7. The V gene's germline CDR1 is SGHRS and CDR2 YFSETQ.

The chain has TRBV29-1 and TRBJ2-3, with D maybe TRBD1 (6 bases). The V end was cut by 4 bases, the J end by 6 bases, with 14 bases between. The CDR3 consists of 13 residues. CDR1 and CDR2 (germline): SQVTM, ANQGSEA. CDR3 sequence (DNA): TGCAGCGTTGGATTAGGGGGTTCCGATACGCAGTATTTT. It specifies CSVGLGGSDTQYF.

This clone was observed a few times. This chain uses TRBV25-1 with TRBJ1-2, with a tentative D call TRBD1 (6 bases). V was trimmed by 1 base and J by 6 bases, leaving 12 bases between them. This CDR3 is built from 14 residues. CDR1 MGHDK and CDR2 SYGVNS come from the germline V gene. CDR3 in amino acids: CASSELAGANGYTF. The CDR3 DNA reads TGTGCCAGCAGTGAATTGGCAGGGGCGAATGGCTACACCTTC.

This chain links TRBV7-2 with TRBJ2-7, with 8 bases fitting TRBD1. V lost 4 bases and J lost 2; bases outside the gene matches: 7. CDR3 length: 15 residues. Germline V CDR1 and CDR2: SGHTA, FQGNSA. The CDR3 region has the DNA TGTGCCAGCAGCTCCTCCCGGGACAGGCCCTACGAGCAGTACTTC. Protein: CASSSSRDRPYEQYF.

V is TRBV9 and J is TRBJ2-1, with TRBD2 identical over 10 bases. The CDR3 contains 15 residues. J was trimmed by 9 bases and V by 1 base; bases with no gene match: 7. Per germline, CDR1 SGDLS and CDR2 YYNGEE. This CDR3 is CASSVTGTSVSEQFF. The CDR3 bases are TGTGCCAGCAGCGTAACCGGGACTAGCGTCAGTGAGCAGTTCTTC.

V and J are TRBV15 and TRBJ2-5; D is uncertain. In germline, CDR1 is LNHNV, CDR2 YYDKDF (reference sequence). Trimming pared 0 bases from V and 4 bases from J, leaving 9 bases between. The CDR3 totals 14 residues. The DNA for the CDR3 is TGTGCCACCAGCAGAGAGTCTAGTGCAGAGACCCAGTACTTC. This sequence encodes CATSRESSAETQYF.

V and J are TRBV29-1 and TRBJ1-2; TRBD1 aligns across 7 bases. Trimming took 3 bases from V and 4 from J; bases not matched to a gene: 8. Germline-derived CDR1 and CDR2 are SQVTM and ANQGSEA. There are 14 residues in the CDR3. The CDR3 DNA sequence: TGCAGCGTTGAGGGGGACAGTGACTTCTATGGCTACACCTTC. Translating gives CSVEGDSDFYGYTF. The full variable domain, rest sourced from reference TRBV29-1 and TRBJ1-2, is SAVISQKPSRDICQRGTSLTIQCQVDSQVTMMFWYRQQPGQSLTLIATANQGSEATYESGFVIDKFPISRPNLTFSTLTVSNMSPEDSSIYLCSVEGDSDFYGYTFGSGTRLTVV.

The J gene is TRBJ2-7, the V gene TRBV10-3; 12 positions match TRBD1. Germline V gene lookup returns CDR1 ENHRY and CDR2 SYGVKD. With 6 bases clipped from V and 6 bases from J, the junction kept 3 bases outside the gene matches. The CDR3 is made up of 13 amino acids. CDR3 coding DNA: TGTGCCATCAGCGGGGACAGGGGGCCCGAGCAGTACTTC. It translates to CAISGDRGPEQYF.

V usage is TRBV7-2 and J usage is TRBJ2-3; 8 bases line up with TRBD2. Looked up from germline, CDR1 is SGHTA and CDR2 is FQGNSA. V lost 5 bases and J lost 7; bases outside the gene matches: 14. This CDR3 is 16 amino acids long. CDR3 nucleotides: TGTGCCAGCAGCCAAGAAGGGCCCGGGGGGGCAAATACGCAGTATTTT. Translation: CASSQEGPGGANTQYF. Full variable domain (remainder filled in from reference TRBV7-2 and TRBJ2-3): GAGVSQSPSNKVTEKGKDVELRCDPISGHTALYWYRQSLGQGLEFLIYFQGNSAPDKSGLPSDRFSAERTGGSVSTLTIQRTQQEDSAVYLCASSQEGPGGANTQYFGPGTRLTVL.

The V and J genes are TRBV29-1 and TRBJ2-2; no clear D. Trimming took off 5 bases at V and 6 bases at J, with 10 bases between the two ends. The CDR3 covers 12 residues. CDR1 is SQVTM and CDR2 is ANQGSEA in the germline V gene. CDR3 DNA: TGCAGCGTTATCCGCGGTTCCGGGGAGCTGTTTTTT. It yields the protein CSVIRGSGELFF.

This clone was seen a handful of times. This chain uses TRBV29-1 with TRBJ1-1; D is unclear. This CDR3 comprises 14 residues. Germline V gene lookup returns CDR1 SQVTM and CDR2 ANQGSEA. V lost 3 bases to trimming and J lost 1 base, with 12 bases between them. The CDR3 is CSVEGLSSNTEAFF. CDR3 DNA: TGCAGCGTTGAGGGGTTGTCTTCGAACACTGAAGCTTTCTTT.

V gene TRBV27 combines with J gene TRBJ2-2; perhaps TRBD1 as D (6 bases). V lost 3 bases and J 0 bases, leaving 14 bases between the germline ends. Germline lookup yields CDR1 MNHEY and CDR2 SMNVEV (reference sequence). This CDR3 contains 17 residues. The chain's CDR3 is CASSLDDRSTNTGELFF. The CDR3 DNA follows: TGTGCCAGCAGTTTGGACGACAGGAGCACGAACACCGGGGAGCTGTTTTTT.

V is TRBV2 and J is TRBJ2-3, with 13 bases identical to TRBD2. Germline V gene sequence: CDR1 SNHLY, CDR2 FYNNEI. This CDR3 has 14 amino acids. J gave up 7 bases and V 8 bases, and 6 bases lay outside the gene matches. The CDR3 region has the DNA TGTGCCAGCCAACTAGCGGGGGGGCCTAATACGCAGTATTTT. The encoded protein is CASQLAGGPNTQYF.

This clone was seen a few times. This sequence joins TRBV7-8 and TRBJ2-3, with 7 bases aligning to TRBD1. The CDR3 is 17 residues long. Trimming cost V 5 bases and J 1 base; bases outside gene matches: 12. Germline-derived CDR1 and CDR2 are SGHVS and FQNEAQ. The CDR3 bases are TGTGCCAGCAGCCGAGCCCCGAGGGGGCCAGGCACAGATACGCAGTATTTT. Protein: CASSRAPRGPGTDTQYF.

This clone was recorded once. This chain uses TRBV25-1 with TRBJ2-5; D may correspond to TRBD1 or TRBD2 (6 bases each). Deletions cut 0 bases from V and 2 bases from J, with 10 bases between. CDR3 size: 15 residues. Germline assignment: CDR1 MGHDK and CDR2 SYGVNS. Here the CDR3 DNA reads TGTGCCAGCAGTGAATATGGGGGGCGGCAAGAGACCCAGTACTTC. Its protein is CASSEYGGRQETQYF.

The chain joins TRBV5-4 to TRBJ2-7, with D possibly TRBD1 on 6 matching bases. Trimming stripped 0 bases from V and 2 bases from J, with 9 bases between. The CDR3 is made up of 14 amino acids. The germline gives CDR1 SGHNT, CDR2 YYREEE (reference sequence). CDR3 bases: TGTGCCAGCAGCTTGGGACAGGACGCCTACGAGCAGTACTTC. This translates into CASSLGQDAYEQYF.

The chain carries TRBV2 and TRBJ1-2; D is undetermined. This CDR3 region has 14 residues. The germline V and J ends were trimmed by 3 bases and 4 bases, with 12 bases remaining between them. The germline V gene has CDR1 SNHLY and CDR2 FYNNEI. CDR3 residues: CASSETLEGYGYTF. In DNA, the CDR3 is TGTGCCAGCAGTGAGACCCTGGAGGGCTATGGCTACACCTTC.